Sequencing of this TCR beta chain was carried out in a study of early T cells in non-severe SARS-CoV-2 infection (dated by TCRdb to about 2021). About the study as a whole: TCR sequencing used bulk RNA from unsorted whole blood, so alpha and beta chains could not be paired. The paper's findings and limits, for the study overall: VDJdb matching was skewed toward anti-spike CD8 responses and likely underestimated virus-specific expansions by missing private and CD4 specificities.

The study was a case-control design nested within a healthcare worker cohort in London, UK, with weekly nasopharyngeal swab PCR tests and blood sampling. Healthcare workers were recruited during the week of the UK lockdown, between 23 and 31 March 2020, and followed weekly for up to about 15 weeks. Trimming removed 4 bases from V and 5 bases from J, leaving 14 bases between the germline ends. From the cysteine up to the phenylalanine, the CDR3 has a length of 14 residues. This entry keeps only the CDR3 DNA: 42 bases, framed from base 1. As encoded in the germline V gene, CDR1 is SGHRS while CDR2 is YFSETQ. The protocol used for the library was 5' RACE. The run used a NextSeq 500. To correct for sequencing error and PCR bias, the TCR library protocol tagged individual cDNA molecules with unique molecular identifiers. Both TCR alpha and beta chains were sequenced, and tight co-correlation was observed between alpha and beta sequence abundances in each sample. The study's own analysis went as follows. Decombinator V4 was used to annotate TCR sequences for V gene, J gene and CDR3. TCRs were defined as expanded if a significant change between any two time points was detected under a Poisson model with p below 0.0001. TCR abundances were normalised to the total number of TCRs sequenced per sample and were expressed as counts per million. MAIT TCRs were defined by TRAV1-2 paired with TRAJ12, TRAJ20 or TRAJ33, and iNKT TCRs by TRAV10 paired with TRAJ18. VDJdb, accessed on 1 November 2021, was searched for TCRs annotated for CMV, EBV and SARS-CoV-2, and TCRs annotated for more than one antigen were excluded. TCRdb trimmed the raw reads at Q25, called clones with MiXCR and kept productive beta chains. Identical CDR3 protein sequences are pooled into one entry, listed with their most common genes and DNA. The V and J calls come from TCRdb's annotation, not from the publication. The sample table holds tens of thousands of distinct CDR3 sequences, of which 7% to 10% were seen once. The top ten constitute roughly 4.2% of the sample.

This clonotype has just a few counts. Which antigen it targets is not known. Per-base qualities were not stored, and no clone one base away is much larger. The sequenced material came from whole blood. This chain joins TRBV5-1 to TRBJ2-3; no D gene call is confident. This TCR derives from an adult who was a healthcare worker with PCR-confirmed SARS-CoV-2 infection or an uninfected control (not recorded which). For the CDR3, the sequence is CASSPLGYLDTQYF. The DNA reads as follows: TGCGCCAGCAGCCCCCTTGGGTATCTAGATACGCAGTATTTT.